The rows below give T cell receptor beta chains drawn from one sample of a study of control samples from healthy donors and cancer patients. Profiled with immunoSEQ multiplex PCR; TCRdb holds only in-frame clones, not every one. The sample records about 86,000 clones, less than 90% being singletons. The specimen was PBMCs. These receptors were taken from a woman between 50 and 59 years old with colorectal cancer. Each CDR3 is given with its conserved first and last residue. Fields, in order: V gene, CDR3 length, J gene, D gene, CDR3 protein. The D gene is left open where the match is weak.

v_gene: TRBV3-1/TRBV3-2
len: 17
j_gene: TRBJ2-1
d_gene: -
CDR3aa: CASSQGDPRTAYNEQFF

v_gene: TRBV6-1
len: 17
j_gene: TRBJ1-2
d_gene: TRBD1
CDR3aa: CASSDSTGGLFNYGYTF

v_gene: TRBV7-8
len: 16
j_gene: TRBJ2-4
d_gene: TRBD1
CDR3aa: CASSRRQGLAKNIQYF

v_gene: TRBV6-1
len: 13
j_gene: TRBJ2-2
d_gene: -
CDR3aa: CASSERRAGELFF

v_gene: TRBV7-9
len: 14
j_gene: TRBJ1-3
d_gene: -
CDR3aa: CASSPRWGRNTIYF

v_gene: TRBV6-2/TRBV6-3
len: 15
j_gene: TRBJ1-1
d_gene: -
CDR3aa: CASSYGGLGNTEAFF

v_gene: TRBV7-2
len: 14
j_gene: TRBJ1-6
d_gene: -
CDR3aa: CASSWQGIDSPLHF

v_gene: TRBV3-1/TRBV3-2
len: 16
j_gene: TRBJ2-3
d_gene: -
CDR3aa: CASSAGKAISTDTQYF

v_gene: TRBV24-1
len: 13
j_gene: TRBJ2-5
d_gene: -
CDR3aa: CATGDGVGETQYF

v_gene: TRBV2
len: 12
j_gene: TRBJ2-3
d_gene: -
CDR3aa: CASRESTDTQYF

v_gene: TRBV19
len: 14
j_gene: TRBJ1-5
d_gene: -
CDR3aa: CASSSFNSNQPQHF

v_gene: TRBV27
len: 16
j_gene: TRBJ2-3
d_gene: -
CDR3aa: CASTQVASVPTDTQYF

v_gene: TRBV6-1
len: 16
j_gene: TRBJ2-1
d_gene: -
CDR3aa: CASSEKGRYSYNEQFF

v_gene: TRBV30
len: 17
j_gene: TRBJ2-2
d_gene: -
CDR3aa: CAWSVPGELTNTGELFF

v_gene: TRBV27
len: 14
j_gene: TRBJ2-5
d_gene: TRBD1
CDR3aa: CASSLFGTEETQYF

v_gene: TRBV7-2
len: 15
j_gene: TRBJ2-1
d_gene: TRBD2
CDR3aa: CASSPSGLAGGEQFF

v_gene: TRBV7-2
len: 14
j_gene: TRBJ1-5
d_gene: TRBD1
CDR3aa: CASSGQGANQPQHF

v_gene: TRBV25-1
len: 11
j_gene: TRBJ1-1
d_gene: -
CDR3aa: CASSERRETFF

v_gene: TRBV12-5
len: 13
j_gene: TRBJ1-1
d_gene: TRBD1
CDR3aa: CASGPRQGSKAFF

v_gene: TRBV2
len: 13
j_gene: TRBJ1-5
d_gene: -
CDR3aa: CAGSPGSNQPQHF

v_gene: TRBV18
len: 13
j_gene: TRBJ1-2
d_gene: TRBD1
CDR3aa: CASSPTGAEGYTF

v_gene: TRBV25-1
len: 13
j_gene: TRBJ1-1
d_gene: TRBD1
CDR3aa: CASSTGTEIGAFF

v_gene: TRBV2
len: 12
j_gene: TRBJ1-6
d_gene: TRBD1
CDR3aa: CASSRGNSPLHF

v_gene: TRBV19
len: 14
j_gene: TRBJ2-2
d_gene: -
CDR3aa: CASSQGANTGELFF

v_gene: TRBV19
len: 14
j_gene: TRBJ1-2
d_gene: -
CDR3aa: CASSIQPSNYGYTF

v_gene: TRBV15
len: 14
j_gene: TRBJ1-1
d_gene: -
CDR3aa: CATSRGELNTEAFF

v_gene: TRBV9
len: 13
j_gene: TRBJ1-3
d_gene: -
CDR3aa: CASSRLLEDTIYF

v_gene: TRBV18
len: 16
j_gene: TRBJ1-5
d_gene: TRBD1
CDR3aa: CASSPNRDSGNQPQHF

v_gene: TRBV6-2/TRBV6-3
len: 18
j_gene: TRBJ1-2
d_gene: TRBD1
CDR3aa: CASSRPGQGAPRDYGYTF

v_gene: TRBV19
len: 12
j_gene: TRBJ1-6
d_gene: -
CDR3aa: CASSISTSPLHF

v_gene: TRBV2
len: 13
j_gene: TRBJ2-4
d_gene: -
CDR3aa: CASSDIAKNIQYF

v_gene: TRBV12-3/TRBV12-4
len: 11
j_gene: TRBJ1-1
d_gene: -
CDR3aa: CASSSDVKAFF

v_gene: TRBV6-6
len: 14
j_gene: TRBJ1-5
d_gene: -
CDR3aa: CASSYSPDDQPQHF

v_gene: TRBV19
len: 13
j_gene: TRBJ2-1
d_gene: -
CDR3aa: CASSIDLRVEQFF

v_gene: TRBV27
len: 14
j_gene: TRBJ2-1
d_gene: TRBD2
CDR3aa: CASLRGRGGKEQFF

v_gene: TRBV10-3
len: 16
j_gene: TRBJ2-1
d_gene: -
CDR3aa: CAISPRTGRDNNEQFF

v_gene: TRBV6-5
len: 13
j_gene: TRBJ2-3
d_gene: -
CDR3aa: CASSPQVTDTQYF

v_gene: TRBV6-4
len: 14
j_gene: TRBJ2-3
d_gene: -
CDR3aa: CASRRRGGTDTQYF

v_gene: TRBV2
len: 16
j_gene: TRBJ2-2
d_gene: -
CDR3aa: CASSPGTRRGTGELFF

v_gene: TRBV27
len: 13
j_gene: TRBJ1-2
d_gene: -
CDR3aa: CASSPRGNGGYTF

v_gene: TRBV27
len: 16
j_gene: TRBJ2-3
d_gene: TRBD2
CDR3aa: CASSLTTGGHGDTQYF

v_gene: TRBV6-5
len: 15
j_gene: TRBJ1-4
d_gene: -
CDR3aa: CASSYSRQGGEKLFF

v_gene: TRBV25-1
len: 16
j_gene: TRBJ1-2
d_gene: TRBD1
CDR3aa: CASSEYSGTDNYGYTF

v_gene: TRBV20-1
len: 11
j_gene: TRBJ2-3
d_gene: -
CDR3aa: CSALTTDTQYF

v_gene: TRBV3-1/TRBV3-2
len: 15
j_gene: TRBJ2-3
d_gene: -
CDR3aa: CASSQVGMSTDTQYF

v_gene: TRBV6-1
len: 17
j_gene: TRBJ2-5
d_gene: -
CDR3aa: CASSESRGRGGQETQYF

v_gene: TRBV29-1
len: 13
j_gene: TRBJ1-1
d_gene: TRBD1
CDR3aa: CSARGQFNTEAFF

v_gene: TRBV5-1
len: 16
j_gene: TRBJ2-1
d_gene: TRBD2
CDR3aa: CASSGPSGGSYNEQFF

v_gene: TRBV28
len: 16
j_gene: TRBJ1-2
d_gene: TRBD1
CDR3aa: CASSLRTGTGTRGYTF

v_gene: TRBV30
len: 20
j_gene: TRBJ2-6
d_gene: -
CDR3aa: CAWSVRGASKKSSGANVLTF